A selection of T cell receptor beta chains follows, all from one sample in a study of HIV-infected patients and healthy controls. Each CDR3 protein gets one entry after TCRdb re-called the 5' RACE reads with MiXCR. The table records under 5,000 distinct CDR3 sequences, more than 5.5% of them present only once. This specimen was blood, taken during antiretroviral therapy. The receptors come from an adult with HIV infection. Both conserved end residues are part of each CDR3. Each record gives: V gene, D gene, clone size, J gene, CDR3 protein, CDR3 DNA. The D gene is left open where the match is weak. Where a row states a size, it is once, few, many or the class of an expanded clone; other rows omit it.

TRBV7-6	-	-	TRBJ1-1	CASSLALGTSSEAFF	TGTGCCAGCAGCTTAGCGCTAGGAACCAGCAGTGAAGCTTTCTTT
TRBV2	-	medium-sized	TRBJ1-5	CASSGHKGNQPQHF	TGTGCCAGCAGTGGTCACAAGGGTAATCAGCCCCAGCATTTT
TRBV5-5	TRBD1	-	TRBJ1-2	CASRLTGNYGYTF	TGTGCCAGCAGGCTGACAGGGAACTATGGCTACACCTTC
TRBV2	-	medium-sized	TRBJ1-2	CASSGWGRTEGYTF	TGTGCCAGCAGTGGATGGGGGCGCACTGAGGGCTACACCTTC
TRBV11-2	TRBD1	few	TRBJ2-7	CASSSDRGGEQYF	TGTGCCAGCAGCTCCGACAGGGGTGGCGAGCAGTACTTC
TRBV29-1	TRBD1	-	TRBJ2-6	CSVDGQGKTGANVLTF	TGCAGCGTTGATGGACAGGGCAAGACTGGGGCCAACGTCCTGACTTTC
TRBV2	-	medium-sized	TRBJ2-5	CASIGSHQETQYF	TGTGCCAGCATAGGCAGCCATCAAGAGACCCAGTACTTC
TRBV6-6	-	medium-sized	TRBJ1-3	CASSYWGPENTIYF	TGTGCCAGCAGTTACTGGGGGCCCGAAAACACCATATATTTT
TRBV3-1	-	many	TRBJ2-1	CASSPTAGMGRHNEQFF	TGTGCCAGCAGCCCCACTGCGGGGATGGGCAGGCACAATGAGCAGTTCTTC
TRBV28	TRBD2	medium-sized	TRBJ2-2	CASSPGTTVSGELFF	TGTGCCAGCAGTCCTGGGACTACGGTTAGCGGGGAGCTGTTTTTT
TRBV20-1	-	medium-sized	TRBJ2-7	CSATMRSSYEQYF	TGCAGTGCCACGATGCGAAGCTCCTACGAGCAGTACTTC